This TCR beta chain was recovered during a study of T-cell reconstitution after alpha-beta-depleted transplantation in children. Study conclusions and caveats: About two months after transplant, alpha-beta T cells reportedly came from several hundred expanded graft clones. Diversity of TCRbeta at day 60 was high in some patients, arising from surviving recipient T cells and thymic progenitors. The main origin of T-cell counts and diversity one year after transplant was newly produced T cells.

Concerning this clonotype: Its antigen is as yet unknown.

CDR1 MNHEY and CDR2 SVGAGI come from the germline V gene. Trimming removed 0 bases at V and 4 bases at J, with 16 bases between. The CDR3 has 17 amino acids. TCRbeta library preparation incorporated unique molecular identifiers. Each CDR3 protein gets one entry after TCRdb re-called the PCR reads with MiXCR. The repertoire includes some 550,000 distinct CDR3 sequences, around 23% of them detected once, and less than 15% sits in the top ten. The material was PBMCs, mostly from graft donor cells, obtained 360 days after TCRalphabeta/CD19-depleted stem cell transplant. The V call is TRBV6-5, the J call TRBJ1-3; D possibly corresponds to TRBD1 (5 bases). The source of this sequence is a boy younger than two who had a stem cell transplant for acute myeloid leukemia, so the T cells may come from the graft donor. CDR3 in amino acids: CASSYSGGLSLGNTIYF. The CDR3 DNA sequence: TGTGCCAGCAGTTACTCTGGGGGACTATCCCTAGGAAACACCATATATTTT.